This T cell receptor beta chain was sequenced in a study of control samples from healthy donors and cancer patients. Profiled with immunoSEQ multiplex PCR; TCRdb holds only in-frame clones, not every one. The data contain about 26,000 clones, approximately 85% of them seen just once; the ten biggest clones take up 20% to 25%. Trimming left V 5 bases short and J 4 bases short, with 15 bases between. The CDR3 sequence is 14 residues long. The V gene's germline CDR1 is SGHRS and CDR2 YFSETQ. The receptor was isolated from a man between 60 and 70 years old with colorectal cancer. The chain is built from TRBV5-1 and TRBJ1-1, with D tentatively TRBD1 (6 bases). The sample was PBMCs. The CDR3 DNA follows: TGCGCCAGCAGATACAACAGGGACGGCACTGAAGCTTTCTTT. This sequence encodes CASRYNRDGTEAFF.